These 9 T cell receptor beta chains were sequenced from one sample in a study of cytomegalovirus exposure and HLA in healthy donors. With 60 Vbeta and 13 Jbeta primers, the PCR was carried out. Clones were sequenced by immunoSEQ multiplex PCR, and TCRdb holds only the in-frame ones, with some missing. The sample carries under 110,000 clones, more than 60% recorded once. Sequenced sample: PBMCs. These receptors all stem from a woman in her 50s in good health and CMV-seropositive.

The chain carries TRBV28 and TRBJ2-5; a possible D gene is TRBD1 (6 bases). Trimming pared 6 bases from V and 2 bases from J, leaving 16 bases between. Germline lookup yields CDR1 MDHEN and CDR2 SYDVKM. The CDR3 runs 15 residues. In DNA, the CDR3 is TGTGCCAGCAGCCCAAGGGGGACACTACAAGAGACCCAGTACTTC. Translated: CASSPRGTLQETQYF. Filled out from reference TRBV28 and TRBJ2-5, the complete variable domain reads DVKVTQSSRYLVKRTGEKVFLECVQDMDHENMFWYRQDPGLGLRLIYFSYDVKMKEKGDIPEGYSVSREKKERFSLILESASTNQTSMYLCASSPRGTLQETQYFGPGTRLLVL.

This clone was seen just once. The genes are TRBV7-9 and TRBJ2-1; 7 nucleotides agree with TRBD2. With 2 bases clipped from V and 4 bases from J, the junction kept 14 bases outside the gene matches. Germline lookup yields CDR1 SEHNR and CDR2 FQNEAQ (reference sequence). The CDR3 totals 18 residues. CDR3 sequence (DNA): TGTGCCAGCAGCTTAAAATTGGGGGGAGGGTTGAGTTACAATGAGCAGTTCTTC. This sequence encodes CASSLKLGGGLSYNEQFF.

The rearrangement uses TRBV5-8 and TRBJ1-6; 10 nucleotides match TRBD1. This CDR3 has 17 amino acids. The junction had 6 bases not matched to a gene; V was cut back by 5 bases and J by 1 base. Germline V gene sequence: CDR1 SGHTS, CDR2 YDEGEE. Here the CDR3 DNA reads TGTGCCAGCAGGGAGAGACAGGGGGCGTCCTATAATTCACCCCTCCACTTT. Protein: CASRERQGASYNSPLHF.

The chain carries TRBV18 and TRBJ1-1, with D possibly TRBD1 on 5 matching bases. Trimming stripped 8 bases from V and 4 bases from J, with 17 bases between. CDR1 is KGHSH, CDR2 LQKENI, per germline. The CDR3 loop spans 14 amino acids. The CDR3: CASRLGTGPTEAFF. The CDR3 nucleotides are TGTGCCAGCCGATTGGGAACAGGCCCCACTGAAGCTTTCTTT.

The V and J genes are TRBV18 and TRBJ2-7, with 11 bases identical to TRBD2. In germline, CDR1 is KGHSH, CDR2 LQKENI. This CDR3 comprises 16 residues. V was pared by 3 bases and J by 1 base, with 5 bases of the junction left unmatched. CDR3 in DNA: TGTGCCAGCTCACCTCCACTAGCGGGGGTATCCTACGAGCAGTACTTC. Amino acid sequence: CASSPPLAGVSYEQYF.

As concerns this clone: The germline gene is not matched at one end of the junction; a read error may be the cause. Within the sample, other DNA sequences also encode this same CDR3. The chain joins TRBV7-9 to TRBJ2-5; D is unresolved. This CDR3 is built from 12 residues. Germline V CDR1 and CDR2: SEHNR, FQNEAQ (reference sequence). CDR3 protein: CASSLNRETQYF. The DNA for the CDR3 is TGTGCCAGTAGCTTAAATCGAGAGACCCAGTACTTC.

This clone has only a few counts. This chain uses TRBV11-2 with TRBJ1-1; TRBD1 aligns across 9 bases. The CDR3 is 16 residues long. V dropped 2 bases and J dropped 5; count of bases not matched to a gene: 9. Germline lookup yields CDR1 SGHAT and CDR2 FQNNGV. CDR3 sequence: CASSLHRGLQGTEAFF. CDR3 DNA: TGTGCCAGCAGCTTACACAGGGGGCTACAGGGTACTGAAGCTTTCTTT.

Points on this clone: The CDR3 carries no conserved terminal phenylalanine or tryptophan, so it likely arises from a read error. Because the CDR3's place on the DNA is in doubt, the DNA is left out and the CDR3 is given as listed by TCRdb. The rearrangement uses TRBV7-2 and TRBJ1-2; the table assigns TRBD1, which was not confirmed against the DNA. The germline V gene has CDR1 SGHTA and CDR2 FQGNSA. Including both end residues, the CDR3 is 13 amino acids long. CDR3 sequence: CASSLVGQGVIWA.

The chain has TRBV2 and TRBJ1-5; the D is unclear. V lost 3 bases and J 3 bases, leaving 6 bases between the germline ends. Germline CDR1 reads SNHLY; CDR2 reads FYNNEI. This CDR3 region has 13 residues. The CDR3 coding sequence is TGTGCCAGCAGTGACCACAACAATCAGCCCCAGCATTTT. It is translated as CASSDHNNQPQHF.